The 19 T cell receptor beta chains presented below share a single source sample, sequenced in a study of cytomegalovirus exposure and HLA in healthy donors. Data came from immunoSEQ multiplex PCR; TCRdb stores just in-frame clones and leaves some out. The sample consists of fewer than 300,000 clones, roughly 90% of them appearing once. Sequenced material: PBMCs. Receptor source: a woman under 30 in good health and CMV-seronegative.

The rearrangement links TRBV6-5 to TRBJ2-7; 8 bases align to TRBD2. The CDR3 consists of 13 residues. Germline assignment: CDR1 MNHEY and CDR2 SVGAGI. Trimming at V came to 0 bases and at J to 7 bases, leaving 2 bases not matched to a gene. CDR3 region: CASSYSSGGEQYF. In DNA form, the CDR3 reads TGTGCCAGCAGTTACTCGAGCGGGGGAGAGCAGTACTTC.

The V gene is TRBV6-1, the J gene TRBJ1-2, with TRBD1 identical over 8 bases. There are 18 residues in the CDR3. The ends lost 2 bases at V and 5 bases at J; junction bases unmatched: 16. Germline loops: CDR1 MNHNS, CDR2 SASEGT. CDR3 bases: TGTGCCAGCAGTGAAATTGGGGACAGGTCCCTTCGTTGGTATGGCTACACCTTC. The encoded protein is CASSEIGDRSLRWYGYTF.

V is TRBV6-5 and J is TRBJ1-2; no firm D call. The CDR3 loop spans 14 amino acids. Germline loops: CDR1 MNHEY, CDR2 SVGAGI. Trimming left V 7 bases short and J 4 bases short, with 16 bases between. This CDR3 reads CASTSGPTRYGYTF. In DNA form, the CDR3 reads TGTGCCAGCACCTCGGGTCCCACGCGCTATGGCTACACCTTC.

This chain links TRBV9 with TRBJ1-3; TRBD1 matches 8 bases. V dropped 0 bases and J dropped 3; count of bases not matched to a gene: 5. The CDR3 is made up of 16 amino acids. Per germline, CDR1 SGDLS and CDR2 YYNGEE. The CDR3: CASSVDQGAGGNTIYF. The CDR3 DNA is TGTGCCAGCAGCGTAGATCAGGGGGCGGGTGGAAACACCATATATTTT.

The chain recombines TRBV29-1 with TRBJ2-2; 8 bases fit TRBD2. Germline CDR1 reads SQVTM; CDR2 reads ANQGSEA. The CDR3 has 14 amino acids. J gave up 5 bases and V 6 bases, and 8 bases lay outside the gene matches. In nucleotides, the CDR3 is TGCAGCGTAGGAGGGGGACTAGGTACCGGGGAGCTGTTTTTT. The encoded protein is CSVGGGLGTGELFF.

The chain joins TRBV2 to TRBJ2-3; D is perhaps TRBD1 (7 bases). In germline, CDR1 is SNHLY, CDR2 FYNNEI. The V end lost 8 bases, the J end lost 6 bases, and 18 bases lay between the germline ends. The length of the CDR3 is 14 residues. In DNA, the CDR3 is TGTGCCAGCGTTGGGGCAGGGGGGATGGATACGCAGTATTTT. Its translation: CASVGAGGMDTQYF. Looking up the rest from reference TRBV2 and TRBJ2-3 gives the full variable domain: EPEVTQTPSHQVTQMGQEVILRCVPISNHLYFYWYRQILGQKVEFLVSFYNNEISEKSEIFDDQFSVERPDGSNFTLKIRSTKLEDSAMYFCASVGAGGMDTQYFGPGTRLTVL.

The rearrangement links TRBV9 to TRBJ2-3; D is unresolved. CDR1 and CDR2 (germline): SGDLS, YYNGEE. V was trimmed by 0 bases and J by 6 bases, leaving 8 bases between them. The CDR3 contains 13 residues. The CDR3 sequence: CASSVAPRDTQYF. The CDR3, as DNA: TGTGCCAGCAGCGTAGCCCCCCGGGATACGCAGTATTTT. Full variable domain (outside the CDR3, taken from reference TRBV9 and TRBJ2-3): DSGVTQTPKHLITATGQRVTLRCSPRSGDLSVYWYQQSLDQGLQFLIQYYNGEERAKGNILERFSAQQFPDLHSELNLSSLELGDSALYFCASSVAPRDTQYFGPGTRLTVL.

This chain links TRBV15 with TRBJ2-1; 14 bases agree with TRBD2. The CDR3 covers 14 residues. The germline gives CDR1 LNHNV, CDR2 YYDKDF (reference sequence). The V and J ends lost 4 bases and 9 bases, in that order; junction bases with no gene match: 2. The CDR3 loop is CATSIGLAGGEQFF. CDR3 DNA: TGTGCCACCAGCATAGGACTAGCGGGAGGTGAGCAGTTCTTC.

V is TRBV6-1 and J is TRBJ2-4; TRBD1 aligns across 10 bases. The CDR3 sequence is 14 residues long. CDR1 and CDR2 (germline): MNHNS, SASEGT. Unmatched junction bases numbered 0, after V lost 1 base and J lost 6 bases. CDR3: CASSEGTGGNIQYF. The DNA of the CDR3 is TGTGCCAGCAGTGAAGGGACAGGGGGAAACATTCAGTACTTC.

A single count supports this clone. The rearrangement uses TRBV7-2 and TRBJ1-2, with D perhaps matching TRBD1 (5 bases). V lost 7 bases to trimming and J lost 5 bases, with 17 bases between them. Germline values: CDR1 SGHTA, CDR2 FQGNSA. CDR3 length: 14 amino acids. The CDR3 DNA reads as TGTGCCAGCACCGAAGGGAGGGGACGGTATGGCTACACCTTC. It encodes CASTEGRGRYGYTF.

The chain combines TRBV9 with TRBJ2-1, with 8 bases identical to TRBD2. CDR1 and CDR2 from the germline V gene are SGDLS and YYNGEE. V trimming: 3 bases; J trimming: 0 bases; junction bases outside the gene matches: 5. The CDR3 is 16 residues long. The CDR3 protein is CASSGYSGSSYNEQFF. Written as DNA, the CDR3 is TGTGCCAGCAGCGGGTACAGCGGGAGCTCCTACAATGAGCAGTTCTTC. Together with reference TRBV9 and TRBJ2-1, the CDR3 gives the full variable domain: DSGVTQTPKHLITATGQRVTLRCSPRSGDLSVYWYQQSLDQGLQFLIQYYNGEERAKGNILERFSAQQFPDLHSELNLSSLELGDSALYFCASSGYSGSSYNEQFFGPGTRLTVL.

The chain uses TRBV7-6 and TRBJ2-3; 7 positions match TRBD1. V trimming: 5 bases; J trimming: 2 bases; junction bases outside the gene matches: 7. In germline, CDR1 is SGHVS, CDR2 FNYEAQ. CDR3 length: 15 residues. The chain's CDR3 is CASSPQQGITDTQYF. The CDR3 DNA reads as TGTGCCAGCAGCCCGCAACAGGGGATCACAGATACGCAGTATTTT.

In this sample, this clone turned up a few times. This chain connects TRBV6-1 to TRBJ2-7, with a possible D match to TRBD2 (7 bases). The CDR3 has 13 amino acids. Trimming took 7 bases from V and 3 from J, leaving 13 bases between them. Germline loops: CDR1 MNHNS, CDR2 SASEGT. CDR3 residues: CASTAGDYYEQYF. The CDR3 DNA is TGTGCCAGCACTGCAGGGGACTACTACGAGCAGTACTTC.

The CDR3 region has the DNA TGTGCCAGCTCACCCGACTATGAAAAACTGTTTTTT. The encoded protein is CASSPDYEKLFF. The chain links TRBV18 to TRBJ1-4; D remains ambiguous. The CDR3 spans 12 residues. The V gene's germline CDR1 is KGHSH and CDR2 LQKENI. Trimming left V 3 bases short and J 6 bases short, with 5 bases between.

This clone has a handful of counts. DNA of the CDR3: TGTGCCACCAGCAGAAGACGGACAAATTCACCCCTCCACTTT. As protein: CATSRRRTNSPLHF. The chain has TRBV15 and TRBJ1-6; tentative D call: TRBD1 (5 bases). Germline V gene lookup returns CDR1 LNHNV and CDR2 YYDKDF (reference sequence). The CDR3 is 14 residues long. Trimming pared 2 bases from V and 7 bases from J, leaving 9 bases between.

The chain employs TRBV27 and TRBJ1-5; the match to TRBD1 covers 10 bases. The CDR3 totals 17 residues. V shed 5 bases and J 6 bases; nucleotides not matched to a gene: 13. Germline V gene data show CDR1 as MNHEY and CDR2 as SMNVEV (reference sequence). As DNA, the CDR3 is TGTGCCAGCAGTCCAACCACCGGGACAGGGGACTCTCAGCCCCAGCATTTT. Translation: CASSPTTGTGDSQPQHF.

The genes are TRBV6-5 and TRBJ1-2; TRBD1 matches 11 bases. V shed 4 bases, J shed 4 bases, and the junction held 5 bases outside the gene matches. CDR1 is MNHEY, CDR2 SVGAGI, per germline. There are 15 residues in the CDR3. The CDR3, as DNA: TGTGCCAGCAGTTTGGGACAGGGGGAGTCCTATGGCTACACCTTC. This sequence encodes CASSLGQGESYGYTF.

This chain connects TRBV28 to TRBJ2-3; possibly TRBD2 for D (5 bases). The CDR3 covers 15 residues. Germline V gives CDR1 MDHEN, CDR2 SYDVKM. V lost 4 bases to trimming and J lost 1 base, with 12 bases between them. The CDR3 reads CASSSESGRTDTQYF. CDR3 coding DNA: TGTGCCAGCAGTTCTGAGAGCGGCCGCACAGATACGCAGTATTTT.

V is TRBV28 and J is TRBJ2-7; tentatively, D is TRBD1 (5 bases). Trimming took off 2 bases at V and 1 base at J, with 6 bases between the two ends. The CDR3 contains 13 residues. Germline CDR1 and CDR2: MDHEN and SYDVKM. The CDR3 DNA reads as TGTGCCAGCAGTTTAACAGGTTCCTACGAGCAGTACTTC. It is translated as CASSLTGSYEQYF.